This T cell receptor (beta chain) emerged from a study of long-term antiretroviral therapy in people with HIV. After removal of 4 bases from V and 7 bases from J, the junction contained 4 bases not matched to a gene. The CDR3 is 13 amino acids. Germline loops: CDR1 SGHVS, CDR2 FQNEAQ. This was the immunoSEQ v3.0 assay at survey level. TCRdb's copy holds only in-frame clones and misses some; the assay was immunoSEQ multiplex PCR. The sample consists of 20,000 to 30,000 clones, 70% to 85% of them appearing once. This clone has a handful of counts. Held in samples before DNA extraction were roughly 1-10 million cryopreserved PBMC.

The input for sequencing was unsorted PBMCs, taken 1.2 years after starting antiretroviral therapy. The clonotype originates from a middle-aged woman with HIV. This sequence joins TRBV7-8 and TRBJ1-3; 7 bases are a match to TRBD1. The CDR3 sequence: CASSSDRANTIYF. The DNA for the CDR3 is TGTGCCAGCAGCTCCGACAGGGCGAACACCATATATTTT.